A selection of T cell receptor beta chains follows, all from one sample in a study of molecular identifiers for immune sequencing clone quantification. From the PCR reads, TCRdb called clonotypes with MiXCR, one entry per CDR3 protein. The sample includes 460,000 or so distinct CDR3 sequences, 20% to 25% of them seen just once. The sequencing sample was made of naive CD8+ T cells from blood, with Jurkat cell RNA spiked in. The receptors stem from a human donor in good health. Some libraries in this study had Jurkat cell RNA spiked in. Both conserved end residues are part of each CDR3. D genes are given only for firm matches. Size tells how often a clone was seen (once, few, many) or the class of an expanded clone, and some rows leave it out.

>TRBJ2-7|TRBV28|NA|NA
TGTGCCACCGAAGCCGGGACAAGAACCTACGAGCAGTACTTC
CATEAGTRTYEQYF
>TRBJ1-1|TRBV6-1|few|TRBD1
TGTGCCAGCAGTGAAATGACAGGGGCCGTCATGAACACTGAAGCTTTCTTT
CASSEMTGAVMNTEAFF
>TRBJ2-3|TRBV5-1|NA|NA
TGCGCCGGCAGCTTGGCGGGCGGGAGCACAGATACGCAGTATTTT
CAGSLAGGSTDTQYF
>TRBJ2-3|TRBV21-1|NA|NA
TGTGCCAGCAGTCCCCCAGTGGTAAGCAGGAGAACAGATACGCAGTATTTT
CASSPPVVSRRTDTQYF
>TRBJ1-1|TRBV30|few|NA
TGTGCCTGGAGTGTACGTGGGTTTGGCACTGAAGCTTTCTTT
CAWSVRGFGTEAFF
>TRBJ1-1|TRBV14|few|TRBD1
TGTGCCAGCAGCCCCCACCAGGCGACAGGGTATTCTGAAGCTTTCTTT
CASSPHQATGYSEAFF
>TRBJ2-7|TRBV13|many|TRBD1
TGTGCCAGCAGCCCGGGACAGGGGCCTGACTACGAGCAGTACTTC
CASSPGQGPDYEQYF
>TRBJ2-1|TRBV30|NA|TRBD1
TGTGCCTGGAGTGTAATGGACAGGTCCTTTCAATTCTTC
CAWSVMDRSFQFF
>TRBJ2-2|TRBV21-1|few|NA
TGTGCCAGCAGCAAAGAGGGGACAGTAACCCCTACGAACACCGGGGAGCTGTTTTTT
CASSKEGTVTPTNTGELFF
>TRBJ1-2|TRBV28|many|NA
TGTGCCAGCAGTTTAGGGGGGGCCATGATGGATGACTACACCTTC
CASSLGGAMMDDYTF
>TRBJ1-1|TRBV30|NA|TRBD1
TGTGCCTGGGGGGTCACAGGGGCGGGCGAAGCTTTCTTT
CAWGVTGAGEAFF
>TRBJ1-3|TRBV20-1|few|NA
TGCAGTGCCTGGGACCCTGGAAACACCATATATTTT
CSAWDPGNTIYF
>TRBJ2-1|TRBV24-1|NA|NA
TGTGCCACCAGTGACCGGGAGGAAGGGGGCTGGAATGAGCAGTTCTTC
CATSDREEGGWNEQFF
>TRBJ2-7|TRBV27|few|NA
TGTGCCAGCAGTTCGATTCGGACAGACTACGAGCAGTACTTC
CASSSIRTDYEQYF
>TRBJ2-7|TRBV19|NA|NA
TGTGCCAGTAGTATTCTTGGCGGTTCCTACGAGCAGCACTTC
CASSILGGSYEQHF
>TRBJ2-2|TRBV4-3|few|NA
TGCGCCAGCAGCCTAGGAAGGAGGGAGCGGGTTAACACCGGGGAGCTGTTTTTT
CASSLGRRERVNTGELFF
>TRBJ1-2|TRBV3-1|NA|TRBD1
TGTGCCAGCAGCCTAAGGACGGGACAGGGGGCTAACTATGGCTACACCTTC
CASSLRTGQGANYGYTF
>TRBJ1-1|TRBV12-5|few|TRBD1
TGTGCTAGTGGTTGGAAGACAGGGACTGAAGCTTTCTTT
CASGWKTGTEAFF
>TRBJ2-3|TRBV29-1|many|TRBD2
TGCAGCGTTGAACTAGCGGGAGGGCGAGATACGCAGTATTTT
CSVELAGGRDTQYF
>TRBJ2-2|TRBV9|few|TRBD1
TGTGCCAGCAGCGCCATAGGACAGGGTTACACCGGGGAGCTGTTTTTT
CASSAIGQGYTGELFF
>TRBJ2-3|TRBV9|NA|TRBD2
TGTGCCAGCAGCGTAGGGACCGACCTAGCGGCAGATACGCAGTATTTT
CASSVGTDLAADTQYF
>TRBJ1-1|TRBV7-2|many|NA
TGTGCCAGCAGCTTAGCGTGGAGGGGAACTGAAGCTTTCTTT
CASSLAWRGTEAFF
>TRBJ2-1|TRBV7-2|many|NA
TGTGCCAGCAGCTTAGTATTAGCAGGGGATGAGCAGTTCTTC
CASSLVLAGDEQFF
>TRBJ2-2|TRBV4-3|NA|NA
TGCGCCAGCAGCCAAGATTGGCTCGGTGACACCGGGGAGCTGTTTTTT
CASSQDWLGDTGELFF
>TRBJ2-5|TRBV24-1|few|TRBD2
TGTGCCACCAGTGATTGGGGACTAGCGGGAGTGGGTGAGACCCAGTACTTC
CATSDWGLAGVGETQYF
>TRBJ2-1|TRBV2|many|TRBD1
TGTGCCAGCAGACAGGGACAGAACTACAATGAGCAGTTCTTC
CASRQGQNYNEQFF
>TRBJ2-4|TRBV30|few|NA
TGTGCCTGGGGGCCCCAATCGGGGGCGAGGGGAAACATTCAGTACTTC
CAWGPQSGARGNIQYF
>TRBJ2-5|TRBV27|few|TRBD2
TGTGCCAGCAGACTAGCGGGAGCCGCCCAAGAGACCCAGTACTTC
CASRLAGAAQETQYF
>TRBJ2-7|TRBV6-1|NA|NA
TGTGCCAGCAGTGAAGTAGGGAGAGGCTACGAGCAGTACTTC
CASSEVGRGYEQYF
>TRBJ2-1|TRBV7-9|NA|NA
TGTGCCAGCAGCTTAGATAGCGGAACCTACAATGAGCAGTTCTTC
CASSLDSGTYNEQFF
>TRBJ2-6|TRBV6-5|many|NA
TGTGCCAGCAGCGCAGAGAGCTCTGGGGCCAACGTCCTGACTTTC
CASSAESSGANVLTF
>TRBJ1-3|TRBV7-9|few|NA
TGTGCCAGCACCTCCACCGGGGAGGCCACCATACATTTT
CASTSTGEATIHF
>TRBJ1-2|TRBV12-3/TRBV12-4|few|NA
TGTGCCAGCAGTTTAGTTTGGGACATATATGGCTACACCTTC
CASSLVWDIYGYTF
>TRBJ2-7|TRBV27|few|NA
TGTGCCAGCAGTTACAGGGCTTTGGACTACGAGCAGTACTTC
CASSYRALDYEQYF
>TRBJ1-5|TRBV6-2/TRBV6-3|few|NA
TGTGCCAGCAGCCCCACCCACAATCAGCCCCAGCATTTT
CASSPTHNQPQHF
>TRBJ2-3|TRBV3-1|NA|NA
TGTGCCAGCAGCCATGGAGGGGCTCAAGATACGCAGTATTTT
CASSHGGAQDTQYF
>TRBJ2-5|TRBV19|many|NA
TGTGCCAGTAGTATAGTTGAAGGGACCCAGTACTTC
CASSIVEGTQYF
>TRBJ1-1|TRBV7-2|many|NA
TGTGCCAGCAGCCTAGGCACGTATGCAGAAGCTTTCTTT
CASSLGTYAEAFF
>TRBJ2-7|TRBV30|NA|NA
TGTGCCTGGAGTTCCCGGACATTGTACGACTACAACAACGAGCAGTACTTC
CAWSSRTLYDYNNEQYF
>TRBJ2-1|TRBV7-2|NA|NA
TGTGCCGGCAGCCCATTGGGGGGCGGGGGCTACAATGAGCAGTTCTTC
CAGSPLGGGGYNEQFF
>TRBJ1-2|TRBV20-1|NA|NA
TGCAGTGTATGGAGCGATGGCTACACCTTC
CSVWSDGYTF
>TRBJ2-7|TRBV5-4|NA|NA
TGTGCCAGCAGCTTGGATGGAGGGGTAAGCCTCTACAAGCAGTACTTC
CASSLDGGVSLYKQYF
>TRBJ2-3|TRBV12-3/TRBV12-4|many|NA
TGTGCCAGCAGTTTAGGTGCAGATACGCAGTATTTT
CASSLGADTQYF
>TRBJ1-2|TRBV7-2|NA|TRBD1
TGTGCCAGCAGCTCAGGACAGGGGGATAACTATGGCTACACCTTC
CASSSGQGDNYGYTF
>TRBJ1-2|TRBV9|many|NA
TGTGCCAGCAGCGTAGACTACAGGGAGGCAAAGTATGGCTACACCTTC
CASSVDYREAKYGYTF
>TRBJ2-7|TRBV4-3|many|TRBD1
TGCGCCAGCAGCCAAGGGACAGGAAGGACCTACGAGCAGTACTTC
CASSQGTGRTYEQYF
>TRBJ2-7|TRBV2|many|NA
TGTGCCAGCGATAAAATCCCTTCCTTC
CASDKIPSF
>TRBJ2-5|TRBV13|few|NA
TGTGCCAGCAGCTTAGGTGAGGGGCAAGAGACCCAGTACTTC
CASSLGEGQETQYF
>TRBJ1-5|TRBV5-6|many|NA
TGTGCCAGCAGCTTGGGGTCAGGCCGTAGCAATCAGCCCCAGCATTTT
CASSLGSGRSNQPQHF
>TRBJ1-1|TRBV4-3|many|TRBD1
TGCGCCAGCAGCCAAGGTCCAGGGGGCACTGAAGCTTTCTTT
CASSQGPGGTEAFF
>TRBJ1-2|TRBV20-1|NA|TRBD1
TGCAGTGCTCCCCAAACCACAGGGGAAGGCGGCTACACCTTC
CSAPQTTGEGGYTF
>TRBJ1-1|TRBV7-6|NA|NA
TGTGCCAGCCCGCAGGGTACGGAAGCTTTCTTT
CASPQGTEAFF
>TRBJ2-3|TRBV9|few|TRBD2
TGTGCCAGCAGCGTACTAGCGGGGGCTAGCACAGATACGCAGTATTTT
CASSVLAGASTDTQYF